The 5 T cell receptor beta chains listed next were all sequenced from one sample in a study of T cell responses to AZD1222 COVID-19 vaccine. Sequenced by immunoSEQ multiplex PCR; TCRdb stores in-frame clones only, minus some. This sample carries some 130,000 clones, 80% to 95% of them seen once, and the ten largest clones take around 3.3%. Sequenced here: peripheral blood, sampled on day 0 of AZD1222 vaccination. The source of these receptors is an adult in good health.

This rearrangement joins TRBV6-6 to TRBJ1-5, with D uncertain. V was cut by 2 bases and J by 4 bases, with 9 bases left in between. The germline CDR1 and CDR2 sequences are MNHNY and SVGAGI (reference sequence). The CDR3 spans 14 residues. DNA of the CDR3: TGTGCCAGCAGTTACCCAGGTCAGAATCAGCCCCAGCATTTT. It translates to CASSYPGQNQPQHF.

With respect to this clone: Other DNA sequences within the sample encode an identical CDR3. The chain has TRBV28 and TRBJ2-3; D unclear. Germline CDR1 reads MDHEN; CDR2 reads SYDVKM. Trimming stripped 6 bases from V and 3 bases from J, with 4 bases between. This CDR3 spans 11 amino acids. CDR3 sequence: CASSLTDTQYF. The CDR3 DNA sequence: TGTGCCAGCAGCCTTACAGATACGCAGTATTTT.

A single count supports this clone. The chain recombines TRBV11-3 with TRBJ1-1; D is uncertain. The length of the CDR3 is 13 residues. The V end lost 6 bases, the J end lost 4 bases, and 12 bases lay between the germline ends. The V gene's germline CDR1 is SGHNT and CDR2 YENEEA. CDR3 DNA: TGTGCCAGCAGTGATGGTCTGCGCACTGAAGCTTTCTTT. It encodes CASSDGLRTEAFF.

The rearrangement links TRBV24-1 to TRBJ2-5, with D possibly matching TRBD1 (6 bases). CDR3 size: 13 residues. Germline CDR1 KGHDR, CDR2 SFDVKD. V was trimmed by 4 bases and J by 3 bases, leaving 8 bases between them. The CDR3 DNA follows: TGTGCCACCAGTGAACAGGGTAAAGAGACCCAGTACTTC. Translated: CATSEQGKETQYF.

This clone appeared once. This chain links TRBV2 with TRBJ1-1, with D hard to call. The CDR3 is 13 residues long. The germline V and J ends were trimmed by 5 bases and 3 bases, with 10 bases remaining between them. Germline CDR1 SNHLY, CDR2 FYNNEI. The CDR3: CASSPQVDTEAFF. CDR3 bases: TGTGCCAGCAGTCCCCAGGTGGACACTGAAGCTTTCTTT.